These T cell receptor delta chains were read from a single sample in a study of gamma-delta T cells after stem cell transplantation. TCRdb used CATT to re-call clones from the RT-PCR reads. This sample has fewer than 2,000 delta-chain clones, with 20% to 25% found just once. Material for sequencing was gamma-delta T cells. The receptors were gathered from a human donor. It is not recorded whose cells these are; they may come from a transplant donor. The conserved cysteine and the conserved F or W are not part of the CDR3 here. The order of the fields is J gene, D gene, V gene, CDR3 length, CDR3 protein. D genes are given only for firm matches.

TRDJ1 TRDD3 TRDV2 17 ACDRLGTTKNQYTDKLI
TRDJ1 TRDD3 TRDV2 16 ACDLLGDKRRDTDKLI
TRDJ1 TRDD3 TRDV2 14 ACDRLGEPHTDKLI
TRDJ1 TRDD3 TRDV1 20 ALGELVGSPNLVGDDTDKLI
TRDJ1 TRDD3 TRDV2 15 ACDTLLGEAYTDKLI
TRDJ1 TRDD3 TRDV2 15 ACDHVGLGDKDDKLI
TRDJ1 TRDD3 TRDV2 12 ACDTVGDSHKLI
TRDJ1 TRDD3 TRDV2 15 ACDTVQGIRDTDKLI
TRDJ1 - TRDV2 12 ACDPVLKVDKLI
TRDJ1 TRDD3 TRDV2 18 ACDSVNPVSTGGYTDKLI
TRDJ1 TRDD3 TRDV2 12 ACDDILGDTALI
TRDJ1 TRDD3 TRDV2 13 ACEPLGDRPDKLI
TRDJ1 TRDD3 TRDV2 14 ACDPLGPPLTDKLI
TRDJ1 TRDD3 TRDV2 16 ACDTVGGGYADTDKLI
TRDJ2 - TRDV2 17 ACDTIEAHPPFLTAHLF
TRDJ1 - TRDV2 16 ACDTLGSLPTGGDKLI
TRDJ1 TRDD3 TRDV2 15 ACDTLGGRGRTDKLI
TRDJ1 TRDD3 TRDV2 18 ACDTLGLGDTALYTDKLI
TRDJ1 TRDD3 TRDV2 18 ACDTLKVLGDWDDTDKLI
TRDJ1 - TRDV2 17 ACDLLSPQEGFNTDKLI
TRDJ1 TRDD3 TRDV3 14 AFFGGYYWYTDKLI
TRDJ1 TRDD3 TRDV2 12 ACDTVGERHKLI
TRDJ2 - TRDV1 19 ALGSPPTLILIKALTAQLF
TRDJ1 TRDD2 TRDV3 15 AFIRLPTRIRTDKLI
TRDJ1 - TRDV2 14 ACDTVSGGPDLKLI
TRDJ1 - TRDV2 16 ACDTPFSGTQNTDKLI
TRDJ1 TRDD3 TRDV2 18 ACDTLLGDTLRGRGAKLI
TRDJ1 - TRDV2 13 ACDTRGLHTDKPI
TRDJ1 TRDD3 TRDV2 20 ACPNRDPGAGWGIRRTDKLI